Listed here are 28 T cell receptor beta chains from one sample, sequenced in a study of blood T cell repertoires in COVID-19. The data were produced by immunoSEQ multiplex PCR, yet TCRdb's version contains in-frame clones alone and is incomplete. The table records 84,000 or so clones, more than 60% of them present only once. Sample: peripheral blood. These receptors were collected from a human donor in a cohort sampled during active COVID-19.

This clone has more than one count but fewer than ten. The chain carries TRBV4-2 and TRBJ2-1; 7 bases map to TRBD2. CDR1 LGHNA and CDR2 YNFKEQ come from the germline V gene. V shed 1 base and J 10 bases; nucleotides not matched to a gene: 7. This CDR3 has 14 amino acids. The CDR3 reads CASSQVTGEGEQFF. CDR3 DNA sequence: TGTGCCAGCAGCCAAGTCACTGGGGAGGGAGAGCAGTTCTTC.

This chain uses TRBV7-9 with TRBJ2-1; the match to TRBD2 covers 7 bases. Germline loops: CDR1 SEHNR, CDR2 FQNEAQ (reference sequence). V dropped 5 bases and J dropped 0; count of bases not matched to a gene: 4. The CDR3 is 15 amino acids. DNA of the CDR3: TGTGCCAGCAGCGAGGGCGGGGGCTCCTACAATGAGCAGTTCTTC. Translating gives CASSEGGGSYNEQFF.

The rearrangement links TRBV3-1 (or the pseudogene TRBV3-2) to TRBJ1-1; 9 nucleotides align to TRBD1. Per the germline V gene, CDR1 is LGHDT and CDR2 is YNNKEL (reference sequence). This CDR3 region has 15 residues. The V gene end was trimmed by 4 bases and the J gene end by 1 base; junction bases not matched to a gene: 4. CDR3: CASSRGTGRNTEAFF. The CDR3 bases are TGTGCCAGCAGCCGGGGGACAGGGCGGAACACTGAAGCTTTCTTT.

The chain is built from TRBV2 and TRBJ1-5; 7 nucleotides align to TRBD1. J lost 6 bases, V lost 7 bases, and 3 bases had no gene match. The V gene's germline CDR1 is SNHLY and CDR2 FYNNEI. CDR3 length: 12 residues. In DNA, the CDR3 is TGTGCCAGCAATGACAGGGCTCAGCCCCAGCATTTT. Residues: CASNDRAQPQHF.

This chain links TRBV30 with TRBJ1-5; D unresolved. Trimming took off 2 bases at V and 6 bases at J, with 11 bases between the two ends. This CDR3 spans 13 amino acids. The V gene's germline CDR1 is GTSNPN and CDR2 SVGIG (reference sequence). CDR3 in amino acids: CAWSRRGGQPQHF. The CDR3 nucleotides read TGTGCCTGGAGTAGGCGGGGTGGTCAGCCCCAGCATTTT.

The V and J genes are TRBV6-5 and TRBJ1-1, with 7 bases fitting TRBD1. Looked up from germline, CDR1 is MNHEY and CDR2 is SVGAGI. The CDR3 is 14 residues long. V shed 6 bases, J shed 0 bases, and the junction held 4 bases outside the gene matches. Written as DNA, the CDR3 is TGTGCCAGCAGACCAGACAGGGTGAACACTGAAGCTTTCTTT. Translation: CASRPDRVNTEAFF.

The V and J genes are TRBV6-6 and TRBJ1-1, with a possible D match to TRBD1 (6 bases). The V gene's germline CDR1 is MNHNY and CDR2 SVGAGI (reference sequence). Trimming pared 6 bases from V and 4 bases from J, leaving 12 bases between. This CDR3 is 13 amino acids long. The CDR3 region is CASSRTGTTEAFF. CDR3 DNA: TGTGCCAGCAGCCGTACAGGGACCACTGAAGCTTTCTTT.

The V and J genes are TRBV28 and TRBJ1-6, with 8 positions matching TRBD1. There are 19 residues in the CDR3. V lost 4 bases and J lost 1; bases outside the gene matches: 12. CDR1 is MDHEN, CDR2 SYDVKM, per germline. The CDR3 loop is CASSSRTGRATSYNSPLHF. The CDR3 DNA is TGTGCCAGCAGTTCCCGGACAGGGCGAGCCACTTCCTATAATTCACCCCTCCACTTT.

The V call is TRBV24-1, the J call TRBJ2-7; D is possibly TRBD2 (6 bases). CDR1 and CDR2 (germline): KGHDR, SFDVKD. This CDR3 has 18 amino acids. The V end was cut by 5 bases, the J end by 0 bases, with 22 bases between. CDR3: CATSVWDWVVYTSYEQYF. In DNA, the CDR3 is TGTGCCACCAGTGTCTGGGACTGGGTGGTTTATACCTCCTACGAGCAGTACTTC.

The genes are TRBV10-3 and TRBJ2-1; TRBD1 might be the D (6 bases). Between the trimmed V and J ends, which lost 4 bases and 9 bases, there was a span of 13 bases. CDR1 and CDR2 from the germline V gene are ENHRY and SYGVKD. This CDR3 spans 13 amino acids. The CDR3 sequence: CAISGDNPSEQFF. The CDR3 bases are TGTGCCATCAGTGGGGACAACCCTAGTGAGCAGTTCTTC.

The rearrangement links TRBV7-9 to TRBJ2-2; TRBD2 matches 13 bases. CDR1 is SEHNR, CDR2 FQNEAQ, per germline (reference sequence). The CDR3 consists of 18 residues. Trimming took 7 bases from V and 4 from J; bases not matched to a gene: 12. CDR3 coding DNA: TGTGCCAGCACCACCGGTGGACTAGCGGGGGCGGGCACCGGGGAGCTGTTTTTT. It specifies CASTTGGLAGAGTGELFF.

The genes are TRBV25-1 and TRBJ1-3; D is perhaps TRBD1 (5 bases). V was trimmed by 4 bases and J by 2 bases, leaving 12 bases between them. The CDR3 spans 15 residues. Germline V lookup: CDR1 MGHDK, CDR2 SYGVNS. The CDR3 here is CASSVDRRAGNTIYF. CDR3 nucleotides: TGTGCCAGCAGTGTAGACAGAAGAGCTGGAAACACCATATATTTT.

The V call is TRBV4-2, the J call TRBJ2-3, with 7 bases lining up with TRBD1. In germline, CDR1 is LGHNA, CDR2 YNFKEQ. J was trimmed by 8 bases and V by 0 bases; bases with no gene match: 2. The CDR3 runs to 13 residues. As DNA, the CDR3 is TGTGCCAGCAGCCAAGATTCAGGGGGTACGCAGTATTTT. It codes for CASSQDSGGTQYF.

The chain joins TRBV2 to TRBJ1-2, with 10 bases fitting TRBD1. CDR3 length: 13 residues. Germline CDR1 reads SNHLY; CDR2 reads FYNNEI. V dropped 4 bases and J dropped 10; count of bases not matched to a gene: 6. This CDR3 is CASSAGTGVVYTF. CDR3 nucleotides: TGTGCCAGCAGTGCCGGGACAGGGGTTGTCTACACCTTC.

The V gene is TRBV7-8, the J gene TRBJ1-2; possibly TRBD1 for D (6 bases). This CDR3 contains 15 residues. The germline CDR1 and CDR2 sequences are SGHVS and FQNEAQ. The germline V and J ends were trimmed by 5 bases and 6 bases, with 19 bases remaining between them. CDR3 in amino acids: CASSPGQIWYDGYTF. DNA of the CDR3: TGTGCCAGCAGCCCCGGACAGATATGGTACGATGGCTACACCTTC.

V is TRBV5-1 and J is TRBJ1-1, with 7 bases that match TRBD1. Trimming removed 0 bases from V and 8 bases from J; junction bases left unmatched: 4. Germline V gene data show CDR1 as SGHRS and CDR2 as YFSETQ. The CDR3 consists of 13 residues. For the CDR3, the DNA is TGCGCCAGCAGCTTGGTGGGACAGCCGGAAGCTTTCTTT. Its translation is CASSLVGQPEAFF.

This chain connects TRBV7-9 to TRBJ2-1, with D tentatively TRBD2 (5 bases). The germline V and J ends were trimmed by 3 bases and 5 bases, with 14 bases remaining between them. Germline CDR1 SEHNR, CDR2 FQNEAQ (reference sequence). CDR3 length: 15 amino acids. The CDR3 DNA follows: TGTGCCAGCAGCTTTAGTTCGAGGGATCACAATGAGCAGTTCTTC. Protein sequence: CASSFSSRDHNEQFF.

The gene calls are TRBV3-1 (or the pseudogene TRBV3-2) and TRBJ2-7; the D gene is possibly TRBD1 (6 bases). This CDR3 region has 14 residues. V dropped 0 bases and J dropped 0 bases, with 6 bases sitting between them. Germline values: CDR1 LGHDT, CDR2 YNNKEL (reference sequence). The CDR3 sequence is CASSQEGGSYEQYF. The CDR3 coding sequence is TGTGCCAGCAGCCAAGAAGGGGGCTCCTACGAGCAGTACTTC.

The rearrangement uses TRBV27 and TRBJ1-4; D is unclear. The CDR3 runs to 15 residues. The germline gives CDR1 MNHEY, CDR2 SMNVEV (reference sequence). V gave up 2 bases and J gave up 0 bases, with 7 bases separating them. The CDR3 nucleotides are TGTGCCAGCAGTTTAGGGCCTTCAACTAATGAAAAACTGTTTTTT. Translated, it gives CASSLGPSTNEKLFF.

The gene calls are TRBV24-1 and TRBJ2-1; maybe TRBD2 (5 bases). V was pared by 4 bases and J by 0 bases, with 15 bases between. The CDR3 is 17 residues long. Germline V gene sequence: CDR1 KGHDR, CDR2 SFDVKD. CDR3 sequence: CATSDPAGRTSYNEQFF. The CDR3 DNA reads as TGTGCCACCAGTGACCCGGCGGGCAGGACCTCCTACAATGAGCAGTTCTTC.

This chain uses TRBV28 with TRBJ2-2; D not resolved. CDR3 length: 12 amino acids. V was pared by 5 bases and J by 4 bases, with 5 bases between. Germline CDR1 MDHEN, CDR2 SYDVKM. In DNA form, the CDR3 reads TGTGCCAGCAGTGAGCGCACCGGGGAGCTGTTTTTT. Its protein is CASSERTGELFF.

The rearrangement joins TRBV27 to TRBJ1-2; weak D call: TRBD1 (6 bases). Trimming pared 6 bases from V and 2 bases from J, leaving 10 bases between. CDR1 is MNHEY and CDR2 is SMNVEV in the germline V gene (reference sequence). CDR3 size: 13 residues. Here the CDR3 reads CASRTGSNYGYTF. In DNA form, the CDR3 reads TGTGCCAGCAGGACAGGCTCCAACTATGGCTACACCTTC.

The CDR3 nucleotides are TGTGCCAGCAGCGACCCAGACAGGGGGTTCCCCGAGCAGTACTTC. Encoded protein: CASSDPDRGFPEQYF. The J gene is TRBJ2-7, the V gene TRBV9; 9 nucleotides agree with TRBD1. J lost 6 bases, V lost 3 bases, and 10 bases had no gene match. CDR1 SGDLS and CDR2 YYNGEE come from the germline V gene. This CDR3 spans 15 amino acids.

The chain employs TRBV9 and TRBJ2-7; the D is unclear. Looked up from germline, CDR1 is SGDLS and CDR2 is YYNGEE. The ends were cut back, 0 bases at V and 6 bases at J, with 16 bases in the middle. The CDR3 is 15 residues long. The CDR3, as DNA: TGTGCCAGCAGCGTAGGGGCAAGTGAGAGTGGCGAGCAGTACTTC. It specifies CASSVGASESGEQYF.

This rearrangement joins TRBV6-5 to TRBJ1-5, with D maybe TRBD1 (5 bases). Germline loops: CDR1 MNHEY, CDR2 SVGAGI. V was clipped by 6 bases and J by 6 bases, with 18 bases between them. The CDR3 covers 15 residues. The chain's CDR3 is CASSMGVREGQPQHF. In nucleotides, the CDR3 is TGTGCCAGCAGCATGGGGGTGAGGGAGGGTCAGCCCCAGCATTTT.

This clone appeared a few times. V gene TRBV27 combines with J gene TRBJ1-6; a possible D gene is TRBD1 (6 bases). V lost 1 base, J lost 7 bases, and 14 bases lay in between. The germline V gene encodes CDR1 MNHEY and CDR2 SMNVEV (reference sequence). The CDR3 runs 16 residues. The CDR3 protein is CASSLWAWDKNSPLHF. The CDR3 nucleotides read TGTGCCAGCAGTTTATGGGCCTGGGACAAAAATTCACCCCTCCACTTT.

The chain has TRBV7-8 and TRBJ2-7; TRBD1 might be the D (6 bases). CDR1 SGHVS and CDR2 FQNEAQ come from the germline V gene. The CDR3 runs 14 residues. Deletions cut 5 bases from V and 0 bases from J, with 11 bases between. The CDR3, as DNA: TGTGCCAGCAGCCCAAGACAGGACTCCTACGAGCAGTACTTC. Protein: CASSPRQDSYEQYF. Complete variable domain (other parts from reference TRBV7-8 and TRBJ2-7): GAGVSQSPRYKVAKRGQDVALRCDPISGHVSLFWYQQALGQGPEFLTYFQNEAQLDKSGLPSDRFFAERPEGSVSTLKIQRTQQEDSAVYLCASSPRQDSYEQYFGPGTRLTVT.

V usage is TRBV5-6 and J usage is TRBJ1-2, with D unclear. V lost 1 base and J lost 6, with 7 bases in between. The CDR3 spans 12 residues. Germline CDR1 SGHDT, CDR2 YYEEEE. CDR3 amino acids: CASSLTRDGYTF. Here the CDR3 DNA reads TGTGCCAGCAGCTTGACGAGAGATGGCTACACCTTC.